This TCR beta chain was sequenced in a study of blood T cell repertoires in COVID-19. Study-wide background: Samples representing acute and convalescent COVID-19 were sourced from the United States, Italy and Spain. Sources were T cells, B-cell-depleted T cells, or PBMCs; the material itself was cDNA or gDNA.

In the authors' methods: Estimation of nucleated cell counts relied on the amplification of reference gene primers. Generated by immunoSEQ multiplex PCR, the TCRdb table keeps only in-frame clones and is missing some. The V and J calls and clone size were taken over from that table, and D and trimming were inferred from the DNA. The sample lists about 100,000 clones; approximately 92% were seen once. This CDR3 has 15 residues. V trimming: 1 base; J trimming: 8 bases; junction bases outside the gene matches: 8. Germline V gene data show CDR1 as GTSNPN and CDR2 as SVGIG (reference sequence). The chain combines TRBV30 with TRBJ1-2, with 12 nucleotides matching TRBD1. Material for sequencing was peripheral blood. This sequence originates from a man between 65 and 85 years old with acute or convalescent COVID-19. The CDR3 DNA reads TGTGCCTGGAGTGGGGGACAGGGGGCGTCCGGGGGCTACACCTTC. This sequence encodes CAWSGGQGASGGYTF.